Listed below are T cell receptor beta chains from one sample, sequenced in a study of CD8+ T cells in alopecia areata. Generated by immunoSEQ multiplex PCR, the TCRdb table keeps only in-frame clones and is missing some. Altogether 120,000 or so clones are present, roughly 50% being singletons, with the ten largest covering 8% to 11%. Specimen: NKG2D-low CD8+ T cells sorted from blood. The source is a human donor with alopecia areata. The CDR3 runs from the conserved cysteine through the conserved F or W. Fields, in order: V gene, D gene, clone size, J gene, CDR3 DNA, CDR3 protein. The D gene is left open where the match is weak. Clone sizes are given selectively: once, few, many, or a class where the clone is expanded.

V gene: TRBV29-1; D gene: -; clone size: -; J gene: TRBJ2-1; CDR3 DNA: TGCAGCGGCGAGGGTGTGGTTTACAATGAGCAGTTCTTC; CDR3 protein: CSGEGVVYNEQFF
V gene: TRBV6-5; D gene: -; clone size: -; J gene: TRBJ2-2; CDR3 DNA: TGTGCCAGCAGTTTTGGGGAAGCCGGGGAGCTGTTTTTT; CDR3 protein: CASSFGEAGELFF
V gene: TRBV29-1; D gene: -; clone size: -; J gene: TRBJ1-1; CDR3 DNA: TGCAGCGTTGATCTCGGGACCCCTGAAGCTTTCTTT; CDR3 protein: CSVDLGTPEAFF
V gene: TRBV11-2; D gene: TRBD1; clone size: -; J gene: TRBJ2-5; CDR3 DNA: TGTGCCAGCAGCCCTAGGGACAGCCAAGAGACCCAGTACTTC; CDR3 protein: CASSPRDSQETQYF
V gene: TRBV28; D gene: TRBD1; clone size: -; J gene: TRBJ2-1; CDR3 DNA: TGTGCCAGCAGCTCGGGACAGCAACCTACACACAATGAGCAGTTCTTC; CDR3 protein: CASSSGQQPTHNEQFF
V gene: TRBV29-1; D gene: -; clone size: few; J gene: TRBJ2-5; CDR3 DNA: TGCAGCGTGGAAGGAGGACAGTTACAAGAGACCCAGTACTTC; CDR3 protein: CSVEGGQLQETQYF
V gene: TRBV27; D gene: -; clone size: -; J gene: TRBJ2-3; CDR3 DNA: TGTGCCAGCAGTAACACAGATACGCAGTATTTT; CDR3 protein: CASSNTDTQYF
V gene: TRBV29-1; D gene: -; clone size: few; J gene: TRBJ2-7; CDR3 DNA: TGCAGCGTTAGCGCAGGGAACTACGAGCAGTACTTC; CDR3 protein: CSVSAGNYEQYF
V gene: TRBV29-1; D gene: -; clone size: -; J gene: TRBJ1-4; CDR3 DNA: TGCAGCGGTCCGGGCAGGGGACTTTGGTTTGCTAATGAAAAACTGTTTTTT; CDR3 protein: CSGPGRGLWFANEKLFF
V gene: TRBV7-9; D gene: TRBD1; clone size: -; J gene: TRBJ2-1; CDR3 DNA: TGTGCCAGCAGCGCACAGGGGGCGCGGAACAATGAGCAGTTCTTC; CDR3 protein: CASSAQGARNNEQFF
V gene: TRBV29-1; D gene: TRBD2; clone size: -; J gene: TRBJ2-1; CDR3 DNA: TGCAGCGTTCATCAGCGGGAGGGAGGCAATGAGCAGTTCTTC; CDR3 protein: CSVHQREGGNEQFF
V gene: TRBV29-1; D gene: -; clone size: -; J gene: TRBJ2-7; CDR3 DNA: TGCAGCGTTGAAGCAGTCGGGACCACGGACGAGCAGTACTTC; CDR3 protein: CSVEAVGTTDEQYF
V gene: TRBV15; D gene: -; clone size: -; J gene: TRBJ2-5; CDR3 DNA: TGTGCCACCAGCAGAGAGGACAGCCAAGAGACCCAGTACTTC; CDR3 protein: CATSREDSQETQYF
V gene: TRBV14; D gene: -; clone size: few; J gene: TRBJ2-1; CDR3 DNA: TGTGCCAGCAGCCGCCTGCCCGCTAGGGACAATGAGCAGTTCTTC; CDR3 protein: CASSRLPARDNEQFF
V gene: TRBV6-5; D gene: -; clone size: few; J gene: TRBJ2-5; CDR3 DNA: TGTGCCAGCAGTTACTCGGTGGAGGGGAGTGAGACCCAGTACTTC; CDR3 protein: CASSYSVEGSETQYF
V gene: TRBV29-1; D gene: -; clone size: few; J gene: TRBJ1-2; CDR3 DNA: TGCAGCGTTGAGTTAACAGGAAGAATAAGCTATGGCTACACCTTC; CDR3 protein: CSVELTGRISYGYTF
V gene: TRBV2; D gene: -; clone size: few; J gene: TRBJ2-1; CDR3 DNA: TGTGCCGCGAAGGGGGAGGGTGAGCAGTTCTTC; CDR3 protein: CAAKGEGEQFF
V gene: TRBV30; D gene: -; clone size: -; J gene: TRBJ2-5; CDR3 DNA: TGTGCCTGGAGCGCCGGGGTGGGGGTGCAAGAGACCCAGTACTTC; CDR3 protein: CAWSAGVGVQETQYF
V gene: TRBV9; D gene: -; clone size: -; J gene: TRBJ2-7; CDR3 DNA: TGTGCCAGCAGCGAAACGGGAGACTACGAGCAGTACTTC; CDR3 protein: CASSETGDYEQYF
V gene: TRBV4-1; D gene: -; clone size: -; J gene: TRBJ2-5; CDR3 DNA: TGCGCCAGCAGCCAAGACGGGGAAGAGACCCAGTACTTC; CDR3 protein: CASSQDGEETQYF
V gene: TRBV18; D gene: TRBD2; clone size: few; J gene: TRBJ2-1; CDR3 DNA: TGTGCCAGCTCACCACCGGAGCGGGAGTTCGATGAGCAGTTCTTC; CDR3 protein: CASSPPEREFDEQFF
V gene: TRBV27; D gene: -; clone size: -; J gene: TRBJ1-5; CDR3 DNA: TGTGCCAGCAGTTTAGGGGGGGATCAGCCCCAGCATTTT; CDR3 protein: CASSLGGDQPQHF
V gene: TRBV5-1; D gene: -; clone size: -; J gene: TRBJ1-1; CDR3 DNA: TGCGCCAGCAGCTTTACGGGGTTCGCGAACACTGAAGCTTTCTTT; CDR3 protein: CASSFTGFANTEAFF
V gene: TRBV29-1; D gene: -; clone size: -; J gene: TRBJ2-1; CDR3 DNA: TGCAGCGTTGAACCTTCATCCGAATGGGCCTACAATGAGCAGTTCTTC; CDR3 protein: CSVEPSSEWAYNEQFF
V gene: TRBV2; D gene: TRBD1; clone size: -; J gene: TRBJ1-1; CDR3 DNA: TGTGCCAGTCGAGGGGGCTGGAACACTGAAGCTTTCTTT; CDR3 protein: CASRGGWNTEAFF
V gene: TRBV29-1; D gene: TRBD1; clone size: few; J gene: TRBJ2-7; CDR3 DNA: TGCAGCGTTGACCGAGGACAGGGGTACGAGCAGTACTTC; CDR3 protein: CSVDRGQGYEQYF
V gene: TRBV28; D gene: -; clone size: -; J gene: TRBJ1-1; CDR3 DNA: TGTGCCGGAATCGATCAACCCTTGACAACAAAAGCTTTCTTT; CDR3 protein: CAGIDQPLTTKAFF
V gene: TRBV4-3; D gene: -; clone size: -; J gene: TRBJ2-2; CDR3 DNA: TGCGCCAGCAGCCAAGTGTTCGACACCGGGGAGCTGTTTTTT; CDR3 protein: CASSQVFDTGELFF
V gene: TRBV29-1; D gene: TRBD1; clone size: -; J gene: TRBJ1-2; CDR3 DNA: TGCAGCGTTGATGGGACAGGGAATGGCTACACCTTC; CDR3 protein: CSVDGTGNGYTF
V gene: TRBV29-1; D gene: TRBD1; clone size: -; J gene: TRBJ2-2; CDR3 DNA: TGCAGCGCCCGACAGGGGGCCACCGGGGAGCTGTTTTTT; CDR3 protein: CSARQGATGELFF
V gene: TRBV29-1; D gene: TRBD2; clone size: few; J gene: TRBJ2-1; CDR3 DNA: TGCAGCGTTGAACTGGGACTAGCGGTCTACAATGAGCAGTTCTTC; CDR3 protein: CSVELGLAVYNEQFF
V gene: TRBV4-3; D gene: TRBD2; clone size: -; J gene: TRBJ2-1; CDR3 DNA: TGCGCCAGCAGCCAGGGACTAGGTGGGGGTGAGCAGTTCTTC; CDR3 protein: CASSQGLGGGEQFF
V gene: TRBV28; D gene: TRBD1; clone size: -; J gene: TRBJ1-5; CDR3 DNA: TGTGCCAGCAGCACAGGGGTGGGCAATCAGCCCCAGCATTTT; CDR3 protein: CASSTGVGNQPQHF
V gene: TRBV5-1; D gene: -; clone size: -; J gene: TRBJ2-2; CDR3 DNA: TGCGCCAGCAGCGGCACCGGGGAGCTGTTTTTT; CDR3 protein: CASSGTGELFF
V gene: TRBV19; D gene: -; clone size: -; J gene: TRBJ2-1; CDR3 DNA: TGTGCCAGTAGTATAACGGGTCGGGAGCAGTTCTTC; CDR3 protein: CASSITGREQFF
V gene: TRBV29-1; D gene: -; clone size: -; J gene: TRBJ2-1; CDR3 DNA: TGCAGCGTTGAATATTCGGAGCAAGGCCTCTACAATGAGCAGTTCTTC; CDR3 protein: CSVEYSEQGLYNEQFF
V gene: TRBV7-2; D gene: TRBD1; clone size: -; J gene: TRBJ2-4; CDR3 DNA: TGTGCCAGCAGCTTAGGAGGGGACAGGGACCAGAACATTCAGTACTTC; CDR3 protein: CASSLGGDRDQNIQYF
V gene: TRBV11-2; D gene: -; clone size: -; J gene: TRBJ2-1; CDR3 DNA: TGTGCCAGCAGCTTTCTCAATGAGCAGTTCTTC; CDR3 protein: CASSFLNEQFF
V gene: TRBV29-1; D gene: -; clone size: -; J gene: TRBJ1-2; CDR3 DNA: TGCAGCGTTACCCGAGTAGGGGACTATGGCTACACCTTC; CDR3 protein: CSVTRVGDYGYTF
V gene: TRBV11-2; D gene: -; clone size: -; J gene: TRBJ2-7; CDR3 DNA: TGTGCCAGCGGGGAGTCCCAGCAGTACTTC; CDR3 protein: CASGESQQYF
V gene: TRBV4-1; D gene: TRBD2; clone size: few; J gene: TRBJ2-3; CDR3 DNA: TGCGCCAGCAGCCGAGCGGGAGTAGAAGATACGCAGTATTTT; CDR3 protein: CASSRAGVEDTQYF
V gene: TRBV29-1; D gene: -; clone size: -; J gene: TRBJ2-7; CDR3 DNA: TGCAGCGTTGTAGCAGGAGACTACGAGCAGTACTTC; CDR3 protein: CSVVAGDYEQYF
V gene: TRBV15; D gene: -; clone size: -; J gene: TRBJ2-5; CDR3 DNA: TGTGCCACCAGCAGCCCGCTCGCAGGGGAAGAGACCCAGTACTTC; CDR3 protein: CATSSPLAGEETQYF
V gene: TRBV29-1; D gene: -; clone size: -; J gene: TRBJ2-7; CDR3 DNA: TGCAGCGTTGAAGTCCACCGGTTGGGTGAGCAGTACTTC; CDR3 protein: CSVEVHRLGEQYF
V gene: TRBV9; D gene: -; clone size: -; J gene: TRBJ2-7; CDR3 DNA: TGTGCCAGCAGCGTAGTCGGCGGGGACGAGCAGTACTTC; CDR3 protein: CASSVVGGDEQYF
V gene: TRBV11-2; D gene: TRBD1; clone size: -; J gene: TRBJ2-7; CDR3 DNA: TGTGCCAGCAGCTCCCGGGACAGACAATACTACGAGCAGTACTTC; CDR3 protein: CASSSRDRQYYEQYF
V gene: TRBV7-9; D gene: -; clone size: few; J gene: TRBJ1-1; CDR3 DNA: TGTGCCAGCAGCTTGGGGGAGGGAAACACTGAAGCTTTCTTT; CDR3 protein: CASSLGEGNTEAFF
V gene: TRBV7-9; D gene: -; clone size: -; J gene: TRBJ2-4; CDR3 DNA: TGTGCCAGCCGAGATACAGCCAAAAACATTCAGTACTTC; CDR3 protein: CASRDTAKNIQYF
V gene: TRBV29-1; D gene: TRBD2; clone size: few; J gene: TRBJ2-7; CDR3 DNA: TGCAGCGTTGTGGGGCTAGCGGGAACCTACGAGCAGTACTTC; CDR3 protein: CSVVGLAGTYEQYF
V gene: TRBV15; D gene: -; clone size: medium-sized; J gene: TRBJ2-2; CDR3 DNA: TGTGCCACCAGCAGAGGAGGATTAGACACCGGGGAGCTGTTTTTT; CDR3 protein: CATSRGGLDTGELFF
V gene: TRBV7-9; D gene: -; clone size: few; J gene: TRBJ1-1; CDR3 DNA: TGTGCCAGCAGCTCGGACGGGGGAAACACTGAAGCTTTCTTT; CDR3 protein: CASSSDGGNTEAFF
V gene: TRBV9; D gene: TRBD2; clone size: -; J gene: TRBJ2-1; CDR3 DNA: TGTGCCAGCAGCTTAGGACTAGCGGGCCCCCCTGATGAGCAGTTCTTC; CDR3 protein: CASSLGLAGPPDEQFF
V gene: TRBV5-1; D gene: -; clone size: -; J gene: TRBJ2-7; CDR3 DNA: TGCGCCAGCAGCCCCACGGCAGATATGGGGTACGAGCAGTACTTC; CDR3 protein: CASSPTADMGYEQYF
V gene: TRBV29-1; D gene: TRBD1; clone size: -; J gene: TRBJ1-1; CDR3 DNA: TGCAGCGTTCATTCCGGGACAGGCGCTGCTTTCTTT; CDR3 protein: CSVHSGTGAAFF